A single sample is the source of the 10 T cell receptor beta chains below, sequenced in a study of blood T cell repertoires in COVID-19. Profiled with immunoSEQ multiplex PCR; TCRdb holds only in-frame clones, not every one. This table holds approximately 210,000 clones, around 80% found once. Sample: PBMCs or T cells enriched from blood (not recorded which). These receptors came from a man aged 40-50 years who had recovered from COVID-19.

Many counts were recorded for this clone. V is TRBV5-1 and J is TRBJ1-6, with D maybe TRBD1 (6 bases). The V and J ends lost 4 bases and 7 bases respectively, with 15 bases between them. Germline V gene lookup returns CDR1 SGHRS and CDR2 YFSETQ. The CDR3 extends over 15 amino acids. The CDR3: CASSHGTRSNSPLHF. The DNA for the CDR3 is TGCGCCAGCAGCCACGGGACAAGGTCGAATTCACCCCTCCACTTT.

This clone was recorded a few times. The chain employs TRBV18 and TRBJ1-3, with D possibly matching TRBD1 (5 bases). Germline V gene data show CDR1 as KGHSH and CDR2 as LQKENI. Between the trimmed V and J ends, which lost 2 bases and 2 bases, there was a span of 10 bases. The CDR3 is 15 residues long. CDR3 coding DNA: TGTGCCAGCTCACCAAACCAGGGCGCTGGAAACACCATATATTTT. As protein: CASSPNQGAGNTIYF. The full variable domain, completed using reference TRBV18 and TRBJ1-3, is NAGVMQNPRHLVRRRGQEARLRCSPMKGHSHVYWYRQLPEEGLKFMVYLQKENIIDESGMPKERFSAEFPKEGPSILRIQQVVRGDSAAYFCASSPNQGAGNTIYFGEGSWLTVV.

V gene TRBV5-4 combines with J gene TRBJ2-2, with 10 bases fitting TRBD1. Trimming took 8 bases from V and 5 from J; bases not matched to a gene: 12. Germline V CDR1 and CDR2: SGHNT, YYREEE (reference sequence). The CDR3 is made up of 16 amino acids. CDR3 amino acids: CASRHLGTGVTGELFF. The CDR3 DNA sequence: TGTGCCAGTAGGCACCTCGGGACAGGGGTAACCGGGGAGCTGTTTTTT.

This rearrangement joins TRBV5-1 to TRBJ2-2; 9 bases are shared with TRBD1. The germline V gene encodes CDR1 SGHRS and CDR2 YFSETQ. The CDR3 totals 19 residues. Unmatched junction bases numbered 15, after V lost 6 bases and J lost 0 bases. The CDR3 bases are TGCGCCAGCATCAGGAGCCTGACAGGGGGTGGCCCGAACACCGGGGAGCTGTTTTTT. Residues: CASIRSLTGGGPNTGELFF.

J is TRBJ1-6 and V is TRBV4-3, with D perhaps TRBD1 (6 bases). Germline V gives CDR1 LGHNA, CDR2 YSLEER. This CDR3 is built from 16 residues. The germline V and J ends were trimmed by 0 bases and 8 bases, with 14 bases remaining between them. CDR3: CASSQDRGHSYSPLHF. For the CDR3, the DNA is TGCGCCAGCAGCCAAGATCGGGGACATAGCTATTCACCCCTCCACTTT.

This chain joins TRBV2 and TRBJ2-7, with TRBD2 identical over 8 bases. With V trimmed by 7 bases and J by 3 bases, 5 bases remained unmatched. The germline V gene encodes CDR1 SNHLY and CDR2 FYNNEI. This CDR3 comprises 13 residues. CDR3 residues: CASNTRGGYEQYF. The CDR3 nucleotides read TGTGCCAGCAACACCCGGGGGGGCTACGAGCAGTACTTC.

The rearrangement joins TRBV7-9 to TRBJ1-5; perhaps TRBD1 as D (5 bases). The germline gives CDR1 SEHNR, CDR2 FQNEAQ (reference sequence). Deletions cut 5 bases from V and 2 bases from J, with 13 bases between. This CDR3 region has 15 residues. CDR3 in amino acids: CASSPGVFGNQPQHF. The DNA for the CDR3 is TGTGCCAGCAGCCCGGGGGTGTTCGGCAATCAGCCCCAGCATTTT.

J is TRBJ2-7 and V is TRBV10-3; TRBD1 agrees at 7 bases. The CDR3 loop spans 17 amino acids. Germline V CDR1 and CDR2: ENHRY, SYGVKD. Trimming removed 0 bases from V and 0 bases from J; junction bases left unmatched: 8. The chain's CDR3 is CAISESRGQDHSYEQYF. CDR3 DNA sequence: TGTGCCATCAGTGAGTCAAGGGGGCAGGACCACTCCTACGAGCAGTACTTC.

The genes are TRBV30 and TRBJ2-1; TRBD2 is a possible D gene (5 bases). CDR1 is GTSNPN and CDR2 is SVGIG in the germline V gene (reference sequence). Trimming cost V 3 bases and J 2 bases, with 8 bases left between them. CDR3 size: 13 residues. CDR3 bases: TGTGCCTGGAGCGGGGTGACCTACAATGAGCAGTTCTTC. Its translation is CAWSGVTYNEQFF. The complete variable domain, with remaining parts taken from reference TRBV30 and TRBJ2-1, reads SQTIHQWPATLVQPVGSPLSLECTVEGTSNPNLYWYRQAAGRGLQLLFYSVGIGQISSEVPQNLSASRPQDRQFILSSKKLLLSDSGFYLCAWSGVTYNEQFFGPGTRLTVL.

The gene calls are TRBV19 and TRBJ1-4; a possible D gene is TRBD1 (5 bases). V dropped 3 bases and J dropped 10 bases, with 15 bases sitting between them. This CDR3 has 14 amino acids. Germline lookup yields CDR1 LNHDA and CDR2 SQIVND (reference sequence). The CDR3 DNA follows: TGTGCCAGTAGTATGACGACAGATTTCGGAAAACTGTTTTTT. This sequence encodes CASSMTTDFGKLFF.